The rows below give T cell receptor beta chains drawn from one sample of a study of PD-1 blockade in classical Hodgkin lymphoma. TCRdb's copy holds only in-frame clones and misses some; the assay was immunoSEQ multiplex PCR. The sample comprises around 60,000 clones, 87% of which are singletons, and about 8.3% rests with the top ten. This material consisted of peripheral blood mononuclear cells (PBMCs), taken before the fourth cycle of nivolumab. These receptors were obtained from a human donor with classical Hodgkin lymphoma. Each CDR3 is given with its conserved first and last residue. Each record gives: V gene, J gene, CDR3 protein.

V: TRBV5-1
J: TRBJ1-2
CDR3: CASSFTGSYGYTF

V: TRBV11-1
J: TRBJ2-7
CDR3: CASSLWVQSSYEQYF

V: TRBV5-4
J: TRBJ2-1
CDR3: CASSSERGPYNEQFF

V: TRBV5-1
J: TRBJ1-6
CDR3: CASSLEGSPLHF

V: TRBV25-1
J: TRBJ2-1
CDR3: CASSESADYNEQFF

V: TRBV5-1
J: TRBJ1-1
CDR3: CASSLGTLNTEAFF

V: TRBV2
J: TRBJ2-7
CDR3: CASRLQELYEQYF

V: TRBV6-5
J: TRBJ2-7
CDR3: CASSYPGLGSKEQYF

V: TRBV5-1
J: TRBJ1-1
CDR3: CASSPQSGNTEAFF

V: TRBV7-2
J: TRBJ2-5
CDR3: CASSLGWERAQETQYF

V: TRBV5-1
J: TRBJ1-2
CDR3: CASSPDSSYGYTF

V: TRBV28
J: TRBJ2-2
CDR3: CASSLIQGSAGELFF

V: TRBV14
J: TRBJ2-7
CDR3: CASSQDISLSGGRSREQYF

V: TRBV6-5
J: TRBJ2-1
CDR3: CASSPDWTGSVLFF

V: TRBV18
J: TRBJ1-5
CDR3: CASSPPGGSGQPQHF

V: TRBV2
J: TRBJ2-5
CDR3: CASSATGGWRETQYF

V: TRBV7-9
J: TRBJ1-4
CDR3: CASSLEGNSNEKLFF

V: TRBV5-1
J: TRBJ2-2
CDR3: CASSSRLGGTGELFF

V: TRBV5-1
J: TRBJ2-7
CDR3: CASSLGVSAYEQYF

V: TRBV6-5
J: TRBJ2-3
CDR3: CASRGTESTDTQYF

V: TRBV7-9
J: TRBJ2-3
CDR3: CASSLYTDTQYF

V: TRBV5-1
J: TRBJ2-2
CDR3: CASRWLAGNTGELFF

V: TRBV19
J: TRBJ1-1
CDR3: CASSHANTEAFF

V: TRBV9
J: TRBJ2-6
CDR3: CASSVVSGANVLTF

V: TRBV7-9
J: TRBJ2-3
CDR3: CASSLLGPQTDTQYF

V: TRBV5-1
J: TRBJ2-3
CDR3: CASSLEGLDTQYF

V: TRBV28
J: TRBJ1-5
CDR3: CASRGMGSNQPQHF

V: TRBV6-5
J: TRBJ1-2
CDR3: CASSYSGQGNYGYTF

V: TRBV7-9
J: TRBJ1-1
CDR3: CASSQTVNTEAFF

V: TRBV13
J: TRBJ2-7
CDR3: CASSSSYEQYF

V: TRBV6-6
J: TRBJ2-2
CDR3: CASGAGGSTGELFF

V: TRBV9
J: TRBJ2-1
CDR3: CASSVELRQGANNEQFF

V: TRBV7-3
J: TRBJ2-2
CDR3: CASSSQRTGELFF

V: TRBV28
J: TRBJ1-2
CDR3: CASSLDPDLINNYGYTF

V: TRBV5-1
J: TRBJ2-1
CDR3: CASSLAPEYNEQFF

V: TRBV6-5
J: TRBJ2-3
CDR3: CASSSLAGITDTQYF

V: TRBV7-8
J: TRBJ2-7
CDR3: CATSAASYEQYF

V: TRBV7-9
J: TRBJ2-1
CDR3: CASSRLDGRNEQFF

V: TRBV9
J: TRBJ2-5
CDR3: CASSAFRGVRETQYF

V: TRBV5-1
J: TRBJ2-7
CDR3: CASSLLQGAAYEQYF

V: TRBV6-4
J: TRBJ2-3
CDR3: CASSDWASDTQYF

V: TRBV19
J: TRBJ2-3
CDR3: CASIAKGGFGLTDTQYF